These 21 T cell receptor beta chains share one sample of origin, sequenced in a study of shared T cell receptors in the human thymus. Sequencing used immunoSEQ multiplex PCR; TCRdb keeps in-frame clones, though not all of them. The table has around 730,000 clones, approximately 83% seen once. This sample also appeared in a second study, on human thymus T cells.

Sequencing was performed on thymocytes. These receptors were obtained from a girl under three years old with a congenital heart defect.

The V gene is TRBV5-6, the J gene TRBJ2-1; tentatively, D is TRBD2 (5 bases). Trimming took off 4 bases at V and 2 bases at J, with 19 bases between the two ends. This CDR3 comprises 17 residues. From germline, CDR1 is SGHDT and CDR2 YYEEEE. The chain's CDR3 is CASSPTPTPRAYNEQFF. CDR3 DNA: TGTGCCAGCAGCCCAACCCCGACCCCGAGGGCCTACAATGAGCAGTTCTTC.

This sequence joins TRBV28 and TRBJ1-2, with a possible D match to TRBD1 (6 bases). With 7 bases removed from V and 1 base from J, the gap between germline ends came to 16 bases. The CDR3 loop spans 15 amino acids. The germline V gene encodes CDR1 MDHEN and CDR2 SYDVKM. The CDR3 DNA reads TGTGCCAGCACCTCTTGGGGGCGAAATAACTATGGCTACACCTTC. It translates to CASTSWGRNNYGYTF.

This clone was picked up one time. The DNA for the CDR3 is TGTGCCAGCAGGTCCAACAGGGGAGAAGACTATGGCTACACCTTC. This gives the protein CASRSNRGEDYGYTF. V usage is TRBV6-1 and J usage is TRBJ1-2; the match to TRBD1 covers 7 bases. The ends lost 6 bases at V and 3 bases at J; junction bases unmatched: 10. Per germline, CDR1 MNHNS and CDR2 SASEGT. This CDR3 is 15 amino acids long.

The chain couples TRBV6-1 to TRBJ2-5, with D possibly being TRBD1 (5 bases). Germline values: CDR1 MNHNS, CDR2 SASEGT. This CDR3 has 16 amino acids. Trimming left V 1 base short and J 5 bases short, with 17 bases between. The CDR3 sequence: CASSEVRKDKGETQYF. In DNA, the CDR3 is TGTGCCAGCAGTGAAGTCCGAAAAGACAAGGGGGAGACCCAGTACTTC.

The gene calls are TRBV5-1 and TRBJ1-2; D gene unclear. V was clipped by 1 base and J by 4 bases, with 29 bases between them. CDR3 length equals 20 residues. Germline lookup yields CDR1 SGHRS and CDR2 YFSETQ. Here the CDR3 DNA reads TGCGCCAGCAGCTTGCACCGATTCTGTTGGCCGACCTCTTGGGCCTATGGCTACACCTTC. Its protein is CASSLHRFCWPTSWAYGYTF. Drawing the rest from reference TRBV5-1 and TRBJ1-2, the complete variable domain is KAGVTQTPRYLIKTRGQQVTLSCSPISGHRSVSWYQQTPGQGLQFLFEYFSETQRNKGNFPGRFSGRQFSNSRSEMNVSTLELGDSALYLCASSLHRFCWPTSWAYGYTFGSGTRLTVV.

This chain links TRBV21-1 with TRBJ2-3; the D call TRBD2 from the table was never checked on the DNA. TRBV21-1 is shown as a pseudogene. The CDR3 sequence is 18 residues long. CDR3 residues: CANNGGAQKSWGTDTQYF. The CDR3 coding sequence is TGTGCCAACAACGGGGGGGCCCAGAAAAGTTGGGGCACAGATACGCAGTATTTT.

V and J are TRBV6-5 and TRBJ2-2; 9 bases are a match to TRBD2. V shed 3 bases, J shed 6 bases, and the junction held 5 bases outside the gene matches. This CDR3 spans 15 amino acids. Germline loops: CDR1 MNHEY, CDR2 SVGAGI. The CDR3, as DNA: TGTGCCAGCAGTTATCCAGCGGGGGGTGCCGGGGAGCTGTTTTTT. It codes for CASSYPAGGAGELFF.

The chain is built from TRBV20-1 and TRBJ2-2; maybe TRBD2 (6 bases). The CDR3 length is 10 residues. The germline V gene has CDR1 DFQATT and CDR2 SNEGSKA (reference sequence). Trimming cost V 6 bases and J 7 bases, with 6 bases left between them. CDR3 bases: TGCAGTGCCGGGGGCGGGGAGCTGTTTTTT. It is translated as CSAGGGELFF.

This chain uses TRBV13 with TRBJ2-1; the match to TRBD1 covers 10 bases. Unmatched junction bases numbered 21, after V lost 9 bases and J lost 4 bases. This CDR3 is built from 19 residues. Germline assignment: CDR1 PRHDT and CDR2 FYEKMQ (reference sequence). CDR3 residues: CASSRAGTGDQRTYNEQFF. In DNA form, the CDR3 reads TGTGCCAGTTCCCGCGCGGGGACAGGGGACCAGCGAACATACAATGAGCAGTTCTTC.

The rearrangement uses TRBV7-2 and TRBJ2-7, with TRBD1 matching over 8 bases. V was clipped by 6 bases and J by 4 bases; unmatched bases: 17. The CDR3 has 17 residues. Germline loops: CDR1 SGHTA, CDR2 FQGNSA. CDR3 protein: CASRIQGDVGQCYEQYF. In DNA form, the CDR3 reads TGTGCCAGCAGAATACAGGGGGACGTCGGACAGTGTTACGAGCAGTACTTC. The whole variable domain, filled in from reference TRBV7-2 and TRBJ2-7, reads GAGVSQSPSNKVTEKGKDVELRCDPISGHTALYWYRQSLGQGLEFLIYFQGNSAPDKSGLPSDRFSAERTGGSVSTLTIQRTQQEDSAVYLCASRIQGDVGQCYEQYFGPGTRLTVT.

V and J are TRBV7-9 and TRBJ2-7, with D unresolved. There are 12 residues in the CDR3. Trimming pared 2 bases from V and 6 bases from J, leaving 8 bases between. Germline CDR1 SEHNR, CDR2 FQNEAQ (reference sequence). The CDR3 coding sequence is TGTGCCAGCAGCTTACCCGGGTTCGAGCAGTACTTC. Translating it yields CASSLPGFEQYF.

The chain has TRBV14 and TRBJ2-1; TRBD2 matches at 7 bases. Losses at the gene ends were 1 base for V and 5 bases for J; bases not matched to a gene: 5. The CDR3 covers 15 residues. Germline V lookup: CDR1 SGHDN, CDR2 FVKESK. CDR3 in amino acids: CASSQGGGTHNEQFF. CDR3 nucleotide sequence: TGTGCCAGCAGCCAAGGGGGAGGGACCCACAATGAGCAGTTCTTC.

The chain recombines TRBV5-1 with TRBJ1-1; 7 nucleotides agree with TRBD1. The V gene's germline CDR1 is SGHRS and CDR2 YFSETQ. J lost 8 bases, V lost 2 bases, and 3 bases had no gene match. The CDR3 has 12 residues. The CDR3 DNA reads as TGCGCCAGCAGCTTACAGGGGACAGAAGCTTTCTTT. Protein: CASSLQGTEAFF.

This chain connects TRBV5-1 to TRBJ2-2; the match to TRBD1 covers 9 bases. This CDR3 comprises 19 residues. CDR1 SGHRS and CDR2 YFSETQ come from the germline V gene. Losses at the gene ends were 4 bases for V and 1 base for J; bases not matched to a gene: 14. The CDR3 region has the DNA TGCGCCAGCAGCCGGACCCACCACACAGGGGGCGGGAACACCGGGGAGCTGTTTTTT. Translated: CASSRTHHTGGGNTGELFF.

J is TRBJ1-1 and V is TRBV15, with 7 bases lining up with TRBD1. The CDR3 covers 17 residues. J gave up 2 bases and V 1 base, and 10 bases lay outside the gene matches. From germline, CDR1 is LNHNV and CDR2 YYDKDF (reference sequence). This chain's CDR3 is CATSRVAVGQDNTEAFF. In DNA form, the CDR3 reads TGTGCCACCAGCAGAGTTGCAGTCGGACAGGACAACACTGAAGCTTTCTTT.

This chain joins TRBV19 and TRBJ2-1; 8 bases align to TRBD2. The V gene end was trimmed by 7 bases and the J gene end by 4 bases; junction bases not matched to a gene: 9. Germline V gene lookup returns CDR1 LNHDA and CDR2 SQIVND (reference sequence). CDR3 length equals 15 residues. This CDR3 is CASIGGGPGYNEQFF. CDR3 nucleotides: TGTGCCAGTATCGGGGGGGGCCCTGGATACAATGAGCAGTTCTTC.

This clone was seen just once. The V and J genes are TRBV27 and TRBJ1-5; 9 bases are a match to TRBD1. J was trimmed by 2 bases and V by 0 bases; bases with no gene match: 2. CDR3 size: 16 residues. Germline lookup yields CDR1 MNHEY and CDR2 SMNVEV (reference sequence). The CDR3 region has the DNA TGTGCCAGCAGTTTATCGAGGGACAGGGGCAATCAGCCCCAGCATTTT. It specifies CASSLSRDRGNQPQHF.

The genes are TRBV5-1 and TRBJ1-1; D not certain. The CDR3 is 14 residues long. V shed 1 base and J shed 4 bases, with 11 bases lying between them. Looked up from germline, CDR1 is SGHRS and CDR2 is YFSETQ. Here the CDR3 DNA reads TGCGCCAGCAGCTTGTGGCAGTCGGGCACTGAAGCTTTCTTT. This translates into CASSLWQSGTEAFF.

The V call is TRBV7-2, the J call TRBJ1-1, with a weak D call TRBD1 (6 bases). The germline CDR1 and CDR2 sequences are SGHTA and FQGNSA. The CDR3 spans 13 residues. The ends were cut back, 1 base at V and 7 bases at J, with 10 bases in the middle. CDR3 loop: CASSLETGSEAFF. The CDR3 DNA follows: TGTGCCAGCAGCTTAGAAACAGGGAGTGAAGCTTTCTTT. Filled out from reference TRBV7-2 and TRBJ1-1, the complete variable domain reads GAGVSQSPSNKVTEKGKDVELRCDPISGHTALYWYRQSLGQGLEFLIYFQGNSAPDKSGLPSDRFSAERTGGSVSTLTIQRTQQEDSAVYLCASSLETGSEAFFGQGTRLTVV.

The DNA for the CDR3 is TGTGCCTTCGGGGGAGCAACTAATGAAAAACTGTTTTTT. As protein: CAFGGATNEKLFF. The rearrangement links TRBV5-4 to TRBJ1-4, with D tentatively TRBD1 (5 bases). Germline lookup yields CDR1 SGHNT and CDR2 YYREEE (reference sequence). The length of the CDR3 is 13 residues. V lost 10 bases, J lost 0 bases, and 10 bases lay in between.

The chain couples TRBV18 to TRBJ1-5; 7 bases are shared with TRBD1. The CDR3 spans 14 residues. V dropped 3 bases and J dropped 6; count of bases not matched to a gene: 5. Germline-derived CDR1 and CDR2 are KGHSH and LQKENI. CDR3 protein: CASSPTGLRQPQHF. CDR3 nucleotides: TGTGCCAGCTCACCGACAGGGCTTCGTCAGCCCCAGCATTTT.